The rows below give T cell receptor beta chains drawn from one sample of a study of blood T cells in healthy people across ages. TCRdb re-called the 5' RACE reads through MiXCR, storing one row per CDR3 protein. The data hold 550,000 to 750,000 distinct CDR3 sequences, with under 25% observed a single time. Sample: blood. These receptors were taken from a man aged 65-85 years in good health. Both conserved end residues are part of each CDR3. D genes are given only for firm matches. The listing skips clone size in some rows; elsewhere it reads once, few, many or a size class.

J gene: TRBJ2-2
clone size: -
D gene: TRBD2
V gene: TRBV7-2
CDR3 DNA: TGTGCCAGCAGCTTAGGGGGTCTAGCGGGAGCCGGGGAGCTGTTTTTT
CDR3 protein: CASSLGGLAGAGELFF

J gene: TRBJ1-2
clone size: -
D gene: TRBD1
V gene: TRBV12-3/TRBV12-4
CDR3 DNA: TGTGCCAGCAGTTTAACCCCAGGGGGGAGCTATGGCTACACCTTC
CDR3 protein: CASSLTPGGSYGYTF

J gene: TRBJ2-3
clone size: -
D gene: -
V gene: TRBV18
CDR3 DNA: TGTGCCAGCTCACCACTCTCTCTGACCACAGATACGCAGTATTTT
CDR3 protein: CASSPLSLTTDTQYF

J gene: TRBJ2-6
clone size: few
D gene: TRBD1
V gene: TRBV7-3
CDR3 DNA: TGTGCCAGCAGCACAACAGGGGGAGCTGGGGCCAACGTCCTGACTTTC
CDR3 protein: CASSTTGGAGANVLTF

J gene: TRBJ2-2
clone size: -
D gene: -
V gene: TRBV10-1
CDR3 DNA: TGCGCCAGCAGTGTCCAGTTCAACACCGGGGAGCTGTTTTTT
CDR3 protein: CASSVQFNTGELFF

J gene: TRBJ2-2
clone size: -
D gene: -
V gene: TRBV20-1
CDR3 DNA: TGCAGTGCTAGAGACCCCCTTGGGGAGCTGTTTTTT
CDR3 protein: CSARDPLGELFF

J gene: TRBJ2-5
clone size: -
D gene: -
V gene: TRBV11-2
CDR3 DNA: TGTGCCAGCAGCTTAAGATCGGGAGTCGGGGAGACCCAGTACTTC
CDR3 protein: CASSLRSGVGETQYF

J gene: TRBJ1-4
clone size: -
D gene: -
V gene: TRBV6-1
CDR3 DNA: TGTGCCAGCAGTGAAGCGCTCGATCCTATCCTCACTCGGTTT
CDR3 protein: CASSEALDPILTRF

J gene: TRBJ2-7
clone size: -
D gene: TRBD1
V gene: TRBV5-1
CDR3 DNA: TGCGCCAGCAGGCCTTCAGTGCGGACAGGGGGCGAGCAGTACTTC
CDR3 protein: CASRPSVRTGGEQYF

J gene: TRBJ2-7
clone size: few
D gene: TRBD2
V gene: TRBV4-3
CDR3 DNA: TGCGCCAGCAGCCAAGGGGCGGGAGAGAGCAACGAGCAGTACTTC
CDR3 protein: CASSQGAGESNEQYF

J gene: TRBJ2-5
clone size: -
D gene: -
V gene: TRBV6-2/TRBV6-3
CDR3 DNA: TGTGCCAGCAAGACCCACGGGGGCGGCCAGTACTTC
CDR3 protein: CASKTHGGGQYF

J gene: TRBJ2-1
clone size: few
D gene: TRBD2
V gene: TRBV2
CDR3 DNA: TGTGCCAGCATAGCTAGCGGAATCTACAATGAGCAGTTCTTC
CDR3 protein: CASIASGIYNEQFF

J gene: TRBJ2-3
clone size: -
D gene: TRBD2
V gene: TRBV5-1
CDR3 DNA: TGCGCCAGCAGCGTGGGACACGGGAGGGACGATACGCAGTATTTT
CDR3 protein: CASSVGHGRDDTQYF

J gene: TRBJ1-4
clone size: -
D gene: -
V gene: TRBV18
CDR3 DNA: TGTGCCAGCTCACCACCTGGGGCTAATGAAAAACTGTTTTTT
CDR3 protein: CASSPPGANEKLFF

J gene: TRBJ2-7
clone size: many
D gene: -
V gene: TRBV28
CDR3 DNA: TGTGCCAGCAGGCCGTCCCTGTACTACGAGCAGTACTTC
CDR3 protein: CASRPSLYYEQYF

J gene: TRBJ1-2
clone size: once
D gene: -
V gene: TRBV29-1
CDR3 DNA: TGCAGCGTTCCCAGGGGTGGTGGCTACACCTTC
CDR3 protein: CSVPRGGGYTF

J gene: TRBJ2-5
clone size: -
D gene: -
V gene: TRBV20-1
CDR3 DNA: TGCAGTGCTAGAACAGGGTTAGGAGAGACCCAGTACTTC
CDR3 protein: CSARTGLGETQYF

J gene: TRBJ1-2
clone size: -
D gene: -
V gene: TRBV5-5
CDR3 DNA: TGTGCCAGCAGCGACGGACAGACCGGGGGGGCGTCGGGCTACACCTTC
CDR3 protein: CASSDGQTGGASGYTF

J gene: TRBJ2-5
clone size: -
D gene: -
V gene: TRBV5-1
CDR3 DNA: TGCGCCAGCCAGCCCAATCAAGGGGACTCCTGGGAGACCCAGTACTTC
CDR3 protein: CASQPNQGDSWETQYF

J gene: TRBJ2-1
clone size: -
D gene: TRBD2
V gene: TRBV5-1
CDR3 DNA: TGCGCCAGCAGCCGGACTAGCGGGTTCGATGAGCAGTTCTTC
CDR3 protein: CASSRTSGFDEQFF

J gene: TRBJ2-3
clone size: -
D gene: TRBD1
V gene: TRBV12-3/TRBV12-4
CDR3 DNA: TGTGCCAGCAGTTTAGCCCAGGGGGTGCAAGGCACAGATACGCAGTATTTT
CDR3 protein: CASSLAQGVQGTDTQYF

J gene: TRBJ1-2
clone size: few
D gene: -
V gene: TRBV6-2/TRBV6-3
CDR3 DNA: TGTGCCAGCAAGGACCGCGCTAACTATGGCTACACCTTC
CDR3 protein: CASKDRANYGYTF

J gene: TRBJ1-6
clone size: -
D gene: -
V gene: TRBV20-1
CDR3 DNA: TGCAGTGCTATTCCTGGAAGTAATTCACCCCTCCACTTT
CDR3 protein: CSAIPGSNSPLHF

J gene: TRBJ1-1
clone size: -
D gene: -
V gene: TRBV12-3/TRBV12-4
CDR3 DNA: TGTGCCAGCAGTTCCCTGGGGGGGGGCACTGAAGCTTTCTTT
CDR3 protein: CASSSLGGGTEAFF

J gene: TRBJ2-2
clone size: few
D gene: -
V gene: TRBV6-4
CDR3 DNA: TGTGCCAGCAGTGTGGAGGCAGGGGAGAACGGGGAACTGTTTTTT
CDR3 protein: CASSVEAGENGELFF

J gene: TRBJ2-4
clone size: -
D gene: -
V gene: TRBV20-1
CDR3 DNA: TGCAGTGCCCCTCCGGTAGCCAAAAACATTCAGTACTTC
CDR3 protein: CSAPPVAKNIQYF

J gene: TRBJ2-5
clone size: -
D gene: -
V gene: TRBV18
CDR3 DNA: TGTGCCAGCTCACCTGCCGGGGCAGGACAAGAGACCCAGTACTTC
CDR3 protein: CASSPAGAGQETQYF

J gene: TRBJ1-2
clone size: many
D gene: -
V gene: TRBV19
CDR3 DNA: TGTGCCAGTAGTAGGGGCGACTATGGCTACACCTTC
CDR3 protein: CASSRGDYGYTF

J gene: TRBJ2-3
clone size: few
D gene: -
V gene: TRBV12-3/TRBV12-4
CDR3 DNA: TGTGCCAGCTCCACAGGGAGTATAGATACGCAGTATTTT
CDR3 protein: CASSTGSIDTQYF

J gene: TRBJ1-1
clone size: -
D gene: -
V gene: TRBV5-1
CDR3 DNA: TGCGCCAGCAGCTTGACAGGTGTCGCCACTGAAGCTTTCTTT
CDR3 protein: CASSLTGVATEAFF

J gene: TRBJ2-7
clone size: few
D gene: -
V gene: TRBV3-1
CDR3 DNA: TGTGCCAGCAGCCAAGATGGCGAATACGAGCAGTACTTC
CDR3 protein: CASSQDGEYEQYF

J gene: TRBJ2-1
clone size: few
D gene: -
V gene: TRBV10-2
CDR3 DNA: TGCGCCACCAAGGAGGGGGAGGGGGAGCAGTTCTTC
CDR3 protein: CATKEGEGEQFF

J gene: TRBJ1-1
clone size: many
D gene: -
V gene: TRBV7-8
CDR3 DNA: TGTGCCAGCAGCTTGGGTTGGGGGGTCACTGAAGCTTTCTTT
CDR3 protein: CASSLGWGVTEAFF

J gene: TRBJ2-1
clone size: few
D gene: -
V gene: TRBV3-1
CDR3 DNA: TGTGCCAGCAGCCAAGAGGGGAAGGTGTTCCCTAATGAGCAGTTCTTC
CDR3 protein: CASSQEGKVFPNEQFF

J gene: TRBJ1-5
clone size: few
D gene: -
V gene: TRBV6-6
CDR3 DNA: TGTGCCAGCAGTCAGAATGATCAGCCCCAGCATTTT
CDR3 protein: CASSQNDQPQHF

J gene: TRBJ2-7
clone size: few
D gene: TRBD1
V gene: TRBV6-5
CDR3 DNA: TGTGCCAGCAGTTACTCGTCCGGGACAGCCTTCTACGAGCAGTACTTC
CDR3 protein: CASSYSSGTAFYEQYF

J gene: TRBJ2-3
clone size: few
D gene: TRBD2
V gene: TRBV14
CDR3 DNA: TGTGCCAGCAGCCAGCGGGAGCTGACAGATACGCAGTATTTT
CDR3 protein: CASSQRELTDTQYF

J gene: TRBJ2-7
clone size: few
D gene: TRBD2
V gene: TRBV5-1
CDR3 DNA: TGCGCCAGCAGCTACAGCGCGGCGGGAGGGTTTCCATACGAGCAGTACTTC
CDR3 protein: CASSYSAAGGFPYEQYF

J gene: TRBJ2-1
clone size: few
D gene: -
V gene: TRBV9
CDR3 DNA: TGTGCCAGCAGCGTAGGCGACCCCAGCTCAAAAGGGGAGCAGTTCTTC
CDR3 protein: CASSVGDPSSKGEQFF

J gene: TRBJ1-2
clone size: few
D gene: -
V gene: TRBV20-1
CDR3 DNA: TGCAGTGCTAGTTCCGAGGGTTTGAGCTACACCTTC
CDR3 protein: CSASSEGLSYTF

J gene: TRBJ2-7
clone size: -
D gene: TRBD2
V gene: TRBV27
CDR3 DNA: TGTGCCAGCAGTTATGAGACTAGCCATCTATACGAGCAGTACTTC
CDR3 protein: CASSYETSHLYEQYF

J gene: TRBJ2-1
clone size: few
D gene: -
V gene: TRBV7-3
CDR3 DNA: TGTGCCAGCAGCCGCGCCCGTCACAATGAGCAGTTCTTC
CDR3 protein: CASSRARHNEQFF

J gene: TRBJ1-4
clone size: -
D gene: TRBD1
V gene: TRBV28
CDR3 DNA: TGTGCCAGCAGACATCCCGGGACAGGGGGTGAAAAACTGTTTTTT
CDR3 protein: CASRHPGTGGEKLFF

J gene: TRBJ2-1
clone size: many
D gene: -
V gene: TRBV5-1
CDR3 DNA: TGCGCCAGCAGCATACAGGGCTCCTACAATGAGCAGTTCTTC
CDR3 protein: CASSIQGSYNEQFF

J gene: TRBJ2-2
clone size: few
D gene: -
V gene: TRBV11-2
CDR3 DNA: TGTGCCAGCAGCTTAGATCGGGGCATCGGGGAGCTGTTTTTT
CDR3 protein: CASSLDRGIGELFF

J gene: TRBJ2-1
clone size: many
D gene: -
V gene: TRBV19
CDR3 DNA: TGTGCCAGCAGCATTGGGACTTACAATGAGCAGTTCTTC
CDR3 protein: CASSIGTYNEQFF

J gene: TRBJ2-5
clone size: -
D gene: -
V gene: TRBV6-5
CDR3 DNA: TGTGCCAGCAGAAAAACGCTGGAAGAGACCCAGTACTTC
CDR3 protein: CASRKTLEETQYF

J gene: TRBJ2-1
clone size: few
D gene: TRBD2
V gene: TRBV7-9
CDR3 DNA: TGTGCCAGCAGCTTAGGGACTAGCGGGGGAAACAATGAGCAGTTCTTC
CDR3 protein: CASSLGTSGGNNEQFF

J gene: TRBJ1-1
clone size: few
D gene: -
V gene: TRBV6-1
CDR3 DNA: TGTGCCAGCAGTGGCGAAAGGGAGCAGAACACTGAAGCTTTCTTT
CDR3 protein: CASSGEREQNTEAFF

J gene: TRBJ1-2
clone size: -
D gene: TRBD1
V gene: TRBV10-3
CDR3 DNA: TGTGCCATCAGTGAGCCGGGGACAGGGGGAGCCTTC
CDR3 protein: CAISEPGTGGAF

J gene: TRBJ2-3
clone size: -
D gene: -
V gene: TRBV2
CDR3 DNA: TGTGCCAGCTGCCAACAGGGAACAGATACGCAGTATTTT
CDR3 protein: CASCQQGTDTQYF

J gene: TRBJ2-3
clone size: -
D gene: TRBD2
V gene: TRBV28
CDR3 DNA: TGTGCCAGCAGTTTAGCGGGCCAGCGGGAGGGACCAGATACGCAGTATTTT
CDR3 protein: CASSLAGQREGPDTQYF

J gene: TRBJ2-7
clone size: few
D gene: -
V gene: TRBV6-1
CDR3 DNA: TGTGCCAGCAGGGCACAGGGAGTAGGGTCCTACGAGCAGTACTTC
CDR3 protein: CASRAQGVGSYEQYF

J gene: TRBJ1-2
clone size: many
D gene: -
V gene: TRBV14
CDR3 DNA: TGTGCCAGCAGCCTTAAGGAGGGTTGGAACTATGGCTACACCTTC
CDR3 protein: CASSLKEGWNYGYTF

J gene: TRBJ1-2
clone size: -
D gene: -
V gene: TRBV5-1
CDR3 DNA: TGCGCCAGCAGCCGTGAAGGGCCCAGACTCAACTATGGCTACACCTTC
CDR3 protein: CASSREGPRLNYGYTF

J gene: TRBJ1-1
clone size: few
D gene: TRBD1
V gene: TRBV2
CDR3 DNA: TGTGCCAGCAGAGGACAGGGGGCGGCAGCTTTCTTT
CDR3 protein: CASRGQGAAAFF

J gene: TRBJ1-1
clone size: -
D gene: TRBD1
V gene: TRBV13
CDR3 DNA: TGTGCCAGCAGCTCAAACCCGGGACAGGGTAGTACGGAAGCTTTCTTT
CDR3 protein: CASSSNPGQGSTEAFF